A selection of T cell receptor beta chains follows, all from one sample in a study of blood T cell repertoires in COVID-19. Measured with immunoSEQ multiplex PCR; TCRdb has only the in-frame clones, and not every one. This sample has about 240,000 clones, with approximately 83% found just once. Sequencing used peripheral blood. These receptors came from an elderly woman with acute or convalescent COVID-19. Both conserved end residues are part of each CDR3. A D gene is named only where the DNA matches it firmly. The size entry is marked missing in some rows and otherwise reads once, few, many or a size class.

j_gene: TRBJ2-5; abundance: -; d_gene: TRBD1; v_gene: TRBV15; CDR3nt: TGTGCCACCAGCAGACATCTCCCGGACAGGGAGAAAGAGACCCAGTACTTC; CDR3aa: CATSRHLPDREKETQYF
j_gene: TRBJ2-7; abundance: few; d_gene: TRBD1; v_gene: TRBV11-2; CDR3nt: TGTGCCAGCAGCTTAAGGCTCGGACAGGGCCGCCACGAGCAGTACTTC; CDR3aa: CASSLRLGQGRHEQYF
j_gene: TRBJ2-7; abundance: -; d_gene: TRBD1; v_gene: TRBV5-4; CDR3nt: TGTGCCAGCAGCATTGACAGGGGGGAATACGAGCAGTACTTC; CDR3aa: CASSIDRGEYEQYF
j_gene: TRBJ1-4; abundance: -; d_gene: TRBD1; v_gene: TRBV30; CDR3nt: TGTGCCTGGAGTAACAGGGGAGGTAATGAAAAACTGTTTTTT; CDR3aa: CAWSNRGGNEKLFF
j_gene: TRBJ2-2; abundance: -; d_gene: -; v_gene: TRBV11-3; CDR3nt: TGTGCCAGCTCCAGCGGTTACGGGGAGCTGTTTTTT; CDR3aa: CASSSGYGELFF
j_gene: TRBJ1-2; abundance: -; d_gene: -; v_gene: TRBV30; CDR3nt: TGTGCCTGTCAGGATATTGGCTACACCTTC; CDR3aa: CACQDIGYTF
j_gene: TRBJ1-2; abundance: -; d_gene: -; v_gene: TRBV5-5; CDR3nt: TGTGCCAGCAGCTTGGACCGGGGTAACTATGGCTACACCTTC; CDR3aa: CASSLDRGNYGYTF
j_gene: TRBJ1-5; abundance: once; d_gene: -; v_gene: TRBV15; CDR3nt: TGTGCCACCAGCAGAGATCGCGCTCAGCCCCAGCATTTT; CDR3aa: CATSRDRAQPQHF
j_gene: TRBJ2-4; abundance: once; d_gene: -; v_gene: TRBV18; CDR3nt: TGTGCCAGCTCACCGCCAACAGTAGCCAAAAACATTCAGTACTTC; CDR3aa: CASSPPTVAKNIQYF
j_gene: TRBJ1-2; abundance: -; d_gene: TRBD1; v_gene: TRBV7-9; CDR3nt: TGTGCCAGCAGCTTAGAAGAGGGGGCGAGCTACACCTTC; CDR3aa: CASSLEEGASYTF
j_gene: TRBJ1-5; abundance: -; d_gene: TRBD1; v_gene: TRBV3-1/TRBV3-2; CDR3nt: TGTGCCAGCAGCCAGAGGGACAGTAGCAATCAGCCCCAGCATTTT; CDR3aa: CASSQRDSSNQPQHF
j_gene: TRBJ1-3; abundance: once; d_gene: TRBD1; v_gene: TRBV2; CDR3nt: TGTGCCAGCAGTGAGGTCAGGGGGAATGGAAACACCATATATTTT; CDR3aa: CASSEVRGNGNTIYF
j_gene: TRBJ1-1; abundance: -; d_gene: TRBD1; v_gene: TRBV6-5; CDR3nt: TGTGCCAGCAGACCGGGACAGGGACAGGCTTTCTTT; CDR3aa: CASRPGQGQAFF
j_gene: TRBJ1-2; abundance: once; d_gene: -; v_gene: TRBV12-3/TRBV12-4; CDR3nt: TGTGCCAGCAGCAGGGGCCATGGCTACACCTTC; CDR3aa: CASSRGHGYTF
j_gene: TRBJ1-4; abundance: once; d_gene: -; v_gene: TRBV6-5; CDR3nt: TGTGCCAGCAGTTCCCACTACGGGGAAAAACTGTTTTTT; CDR3aa: CASSSHYGEKLFF
j_gene: TRBJ2-6; abundance: -; d_gene: TRBD1; v_gene: TRBV28; CDR3nt: TGTGCCAGCAGTTCGCAGGGGGCTGGGGCCAACGTCCTGACTTTC; CDR3aa: CASSSQGAGANVLTF
j_gene: TRBJ2-2; abundance: -; d_gene: -; v_gene: TRBV5-5; CDR3nt: TGTGCCAGCAGCTCGCAGGGGATCACCGGGGAGCTGTTTTTT; CDR3aa: CASSSQGITGELFF